This record concerns one TCR beta chain sequence. What this receptor recognizes is not known. No much larger clonotype is one base removed from it; base qualities were not supplied. The CDR3 regions of human TCRbeta chains were analyzed by immunosequencing. For the original study's pipeline: Repertoire TCRs were checked for matches against a reference library of SARS-CoV-2-specific TCRs that had been generated using the MIRA antigen-specificity platform. Breadth meant the fraction of unique TCRs that were SARS-CoV-2-associated, whereas depth meant the fraction of total T cells that were SARS-CoV-2-associated. Using the MIRA data, each spike-specific TCR was mapped to the spike region that the TCR reacts to and placed in a CD4 or CD8 class. Log10-transformed breadth and depth values were compared by one-way ANOVA with Sidak's multiple comparisons tests. The table was pulled from immuneACCESS by TCRdb, which kept in-frame rearrangements only. Such tables lose some clones; where checked, under half of the loss comes from unresolved V genes, and the rest has no known cause. The V and J calls and clone size come from that table; D and trimming were worked out from the DNA. Here the sample has some 110,000 clones; approximately 85% occur a single time. 3.5% to 4.5% of the sample is held by the ten biggest clonotypes.

The sample comes from a study of T cell responses to AZD1222 COVID-19 vaccine (dated by TCRdb to about 2021). The study in broad terms: TCR sequencing was performed for 230 to 250 trial participants, of whom about 210 were given two doses of AZD1222 and some 25 were given two doses of MenACWY control vaccine. Trial participants were enrolled by age into 18-55, 56-69 and 70-plus year subgroups, with around 150, 28 and 57 TCR-sequenced participants respectively.

The germline V gene (reference sequence) yields SGHNT for CDR1 and YYREEE for CDR2. The CDR3 covers 13 residues, taking in both the cysteine and the phenylalanine. The kept DNA is CDR3 alone, 39 bases in frame from the first base. The trim is 4 bases for V and 6 bases for J, with a gap of 10 bases between the germline ends. The time point label of this sample denotes: about 28 days (+/-7) after the second vaccine dose. AZD1222 recipients whose second dose came at about 4 weeks and those whose second dose came at about 12 weeks were combined into one group, since spike-specific TCR depth and breadth did not differ between the two schedules. Samples from vaccinated people were obtained from the UK trials COV001 and COV002, which included a single-blind randomized controlled phase 2/3 trial of AZD1222 (ChAdOx1 nCoV-19) in healthy adults. Trial participant PBMC samples were collected at day 0 and day 28 after the second dose for TCRbeta chain sequencing.

Results the study describes overall, beyond this receptor: CD4 TCRs associated with the vaccine covered the entire spike protein, and the dominant responses were in regions 160-218 and 743-854. In the small 56-69-year group, the increase in depth fell short of significance, most likely because of low power. Because no day 14 peak-response samples were available, repertoires were characterized only after the peak T cell response. Spike-specific TCR breadth and depth rose significantly after two AZD1222 doses compared with day 0 and with MenACWY recipients. Epitopes outside the regions mutated in the B.1.351 and B.1.1.7 variants were reportedly recognized by nearly half of the unique spike-specific TCRs. Only six or seven AZD1222 recipients were SARS-CoV-2 seropositive at baseline, limiting conclusions about previously exposed vaccinees. Participants were mostly white British, with more females than males. The authors suggested clonal diversity may have been underestimated.

The TCR comes from an adult who received the AZD1222 COVID-19 vaccine. This chain is built from TRBV5-4 and TRBJ2-2; a tentative D call is TRBD2 (6 bases match). The source was peripheral blood, collected 28 days after the second AZD1222 dose. The CDR3 corresponds to CASSGGTSGELFF. The DNA sequence reads TGTGCCAGCAGCGGCGGGACGTCCGGGGAGCTGTTTTTT.